Shown below are 14 T cell receptor beta chains from a single sample sequenced in a study of OX40 agonist ivuxolimab in advanced cancers. This table comes from immunoSEQ multiplex PCR, and its TCRdb copy is limited to in-frame clones, with some not included. The table records 45,000 to 60,000 clones, 82% of them present only once. The sample here was CD4+ or CD8+ T cells sorted from blood, taken in a trial of the OX40 agonist ivuxolimab. These receptors originate from an adult with an advanced solid tumor such as melanoma, head and neck, liver or kidney cancer.

J is TRBJ2-5 and V is TRBV5-4; D gene unclear. V gave up 1 base and J gave up 0 bases, with 7 bases separating them. This CDR3 comprises 14 residues. The germline V gene encodes CDR1 SGHNT and CDR2 YYREEE (reference sequence). CDR3 amino acids: CASSLRRNQETQYF. The CDR3 DNA sequence: TGTGCCAGCAGCTTGAGGAGAAACCAAGAGACCCAGTACTTC.

The chain uses TRBV4-2 and TRBJ2-1; TRBD1 might be the D (5 bases). CDR3 length: 14 amino acids. V shed 1 base and J shed 10 bases, with 14 bases lying between them. Germline loops: CDR1 LGHNA, CDR2 YNFKEQ. CDR3 DNA sequence: TGTGCCAGCAGCCAAGCTTTCAGGGCAGGCGAGCAGTTCTTC. Protein product: CASSQAFRAGEQFF.

V and J are TRBV7-6 and TRBJ2-3, with unresolved D. The germline V and J ends were trimmed by 2 bases and 11 bases, with 14 bases remaining between them. Germline V lookup: CDR1 SGHVS, CDR2 FNYEAQ. CDR3 length equals 13 residues. CDR3 amino acids: CASSLRLNDMQYF. For the CDR3, the DNA is TGTGCCAGCAGCTTAAGGCTAAATGACATGCAGTATTTT.

This clone is a singleton in its sample. This rearrangement joins TRBV12-5 to TRBJ2-5; D remains ambiguous. CDR3 size: 14 residues. V was shortened by 4 bases and J by 4 bases, with 13 bases between the two germline ends. In germline, CDR1 is LGHNT, CDR2 FRNRAP. Here the CDR3 DNA reads TGTGCTAGTGGTTCCCCCATGCCTCTAGAGACCCAGTACTTC. It is translated as CASGSPMPLETQYF. Filled out from reference TRBV12-5 and TRBJ2-5, the complete variable domain reads DARVTQTPRHKVTEMGQEVTMRCQPILGHNTVFWYRQTMMQGLELLAYFRNRAPLDDSGMPKDRFSAEMPDATLATLKIQPSEPRDSAVYFCASGSPMPLETQYFGPGTRLLVL.

The chain combines TRBV11-2 with TRBJ2-7, with 9 bases fitting TRBD1. Trimming at V came to 6 bases and at J to 4 bases, leaving 7 bases not matched to a gene. This CDR3 is built from 14 residues. The germline V gene encodes CDR1 SGHAT and CDR2 FQNNGV. CDR3 sequence: CASSSNRGPYEQYF. For the CDR3, the DNA is TGTGCCAGCAGTTCGAACAGGGGGCCGTACGAGCAGTACTTC. Full variable domain (outside the CDR3, taken from reference TRBV11-2 and TRBJ2-7): EAGVAQSPRYKIIEKRQSVAFWCNPISGHATLYWYQQILGQGPKLLIQFQNNGVVDDSQLPKDRFSAERLKGVDSTLKIQPAKLEDSAVYLCASSSNRGPYEQYFGPGTRLTVT.

The chain has TRBV10-1 and TRBJ2-7, with 7 bases lining up with TRBD1. J gave up 5 bases and V 6 bases, and 7 bases lay outside the gene matches. Per the germline V gene, CDR1 is WNHNN and CDR2 is SYGVQD (reference sequence). The CDR3 sequence is 13 residues long. CDR3 amino acids: CASSRDREHEQYF. CDR3 nucleotide sequence: TGCGCCAGCAGCCGTGACAGGGAACACGAGCAGTACTTC.

The chain uses TRBV19 and TRBJ2-3, with TRBD2 identical over 10 bases. This CDR3 is built from 15 residues. The V and J ends lost 5 bases and 5 bases, in that order; junction bases with no gene match: 7. Germline V gene sequence: CDR1 LNHDA, CDR2 SQIVND (reference sequence). The CDR3 DNA sequence: TGTGCCAGTAGTGTGAACGGACTAGCGGAAGATACGCAGTATTTT. This encodes CASSVNGLAEDTQYF.

This chain uses TRBV15 with TRBJ2-5, with D unresolved. Trimming took off 0 bases at V and 5 bases at J, with 7 bases between the two ends. From germline, CDR1 is LNHNV and CDR2 YYDKDF (reference sequence). CDR3 length equals 13 residues. The CDR3 region is CATSRERRETQYF. The CDR3 DNA reads TGTGCCACCAGCAGAGAGAGAAGGGAGACCCAGTACTTC.

This chain connects TRBV30 to TRBJ1-3; TRBD1 matches 7 bases. The CDR3 runs to 17 residues. Germline V CDR1 and CDR2: GTSNPN, SVGIG (reference sequence). The trim removed 3 bases at V and 2 bases at J, leaving 13 bases unmatched. The CDR3 coding sequence is TGTGCCTGGAGGTTACGACAGGGTTTGTTCGCTGGAAACACCATATATTTT. Protein: CAWRLRQGLFAGNTIYF.

This clone has only a few counts. The V call is TRBV14, the J call TRBJ2-7; 9 bases fit TRBD2. CDR3 size: 16 residues. CDR1 and CDR2 from the germline V gene are SGHDN and FVKESK. V was clipped by 2 bases and J by 7 bases; unmatched bases: 12. CDR3 region: CASSQLSGSLLREQYF. Here the CDR3 DNA reads TGTGCCAGCAGCCAACTTAGCGGGAGCCTGCTACGGGAGCAGTACTTC.

Comment on this clone: This sequence may be a read error, since a much larger clone differs from it by one base. The V call is TRBV5-1, the J call TRBJ2-5; D unclear. The CDR3 loop spans 14 amino acids. Germline V gene data show CDR1 as SGHRS and CDR2 as YFSETQ. The CDR3 DNA follows: TGCGCCAGCGGCTTAGGCCAGCGAAAAGAGACCCAGTACTTC. Protein sequence: CASGLGQRKETQYF. Variable domain in full (rest from reference TRBV5-1 and TRBJ2-5): KAGVTQTPRYLIKTRGQQVTLSCSPISGHRSVSWYQQTPGQGLQFLFEYFSETQRNKGNFPGRFSGRQFSNSRSEMNVSTLELGDSALYLCASGLGQRKETQYFGPGTRLLVL.

This clone was observed many times. The V gene is TRBV5-6, the J gene TRBJ1-1, with TRBD1 matching 7 bases. This CDR3 region has 14 residues. Germline values: CDR1 SGHDT, CDR2 YYEEEE. V shed 2 bases, J shed 7 bases, and the junction held 8 bases outside the gene matches. The CDR3 sequence: CASSFTGTDDEAFF. The CDR3 DNA is TGTGCCAGCAGCTTCACCGGGACAGATGATGAAGCTTTCTTT.

The genes are TRBV7-8 and TRBJ1-1, with 8 bases identical to TRBD1. The CDR3 loop spans 15 amino acids. The germline CDR1 and CDR2 sequences are SGHVS and FQNEAQ. After removal of 1 base from V and 0 bases from J, the junction contained 1 base not matched to a gene. The CDR3: CASSLGDRMNTEAFF. In DNA form, the CDR3 reads TGTGCCAGCAGCTTAGGGGACAGGATGAACACTGAAGCTTTCTTT.

This clone was observed a handful of times. This chain joins TRBV13 and TRBJ2-1; D is perhaps TRBD2 (6 bases). Germline V CDR1 and CDR2: PRHDT, FYEKMQ (reference sequence). V was shortened by 5 bases and J by 5 bases, with 13 bases between the two germline ends. This CDR3 has 14 amino acids. The DNA of the CDR3 is TGTGCCAGCAGCGGAAGGGACTTCAACAATGAGCAGTTCTTC. It yields the protein CASSGRDFNNEQFF. The full variable domain, with the rest looked up from reference TRBV13 and TRBJ2-1, is AAGVIQSPRHLIKEKRETATLKCYPIPRHDTVYWYQQGPGQDPQFLISFYEKMQSDKGSIPDRFSAQQFSDYHSELNMSSLELGDSALYFCASSGRDFNNEQFFGPGTRLTVL.